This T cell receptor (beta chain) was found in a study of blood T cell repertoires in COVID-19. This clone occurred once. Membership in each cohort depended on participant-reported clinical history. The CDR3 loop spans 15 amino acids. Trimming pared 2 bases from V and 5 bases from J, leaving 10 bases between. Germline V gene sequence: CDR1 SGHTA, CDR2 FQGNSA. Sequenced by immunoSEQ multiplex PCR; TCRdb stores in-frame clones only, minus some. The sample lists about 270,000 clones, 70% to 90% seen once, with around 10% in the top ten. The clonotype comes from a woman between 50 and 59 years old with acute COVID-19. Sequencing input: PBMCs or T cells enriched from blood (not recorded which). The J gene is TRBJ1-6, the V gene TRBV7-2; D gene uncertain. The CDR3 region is CASSLQAGNNSPLHF. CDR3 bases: TGTGCCAGCAGCTTACAGGCAGGAAATAATTCACCCCTCCACTTT.